The sample holds many counts of the clone carrying this T cell receptor beta chain. This entry belongs to a study of blood T cells in healthy people across ages. This CDR3 is 14 amino acids long. The V and J ends lost 2 bases and 5 bases, in that order; junction bases with no gene match: 5. Germline lookup yields CDR1 MNHEY and CDR2 SMNVEV (reference sequence). For the second PCR, which ran for roughly 7 to 11 cycles, a sample-barcoded 5' primer and a J-beta primer mix were used. Every sample gave at least 2.5 million paired-end reads containing CDR3. TCRdb itself ran the 5' RACE reads through MiXCR, one entry per CDR3 protein. The top ten hold 8.7% of the sample, which has hundreds of thousands of distinct CDR3 sequences, around 24% seen once. These data were also filed under a second study, of T cells of mothers and their children. Per that paper: In each mother, TCR beta CDR3 reads exceeded 8 million; in each child, they numbered around 3 million.

This TCR was sampled from a boy aged 10-17 years in good health. Sequencing was performed on blood. J is TRBJ2-5 and V is TRBV27; 7 bases match TRBD2. The CDR3 DNA sequence: TGTGCCAGCAGTTTAGCGGGAGACGTGGAGACCCAGTACTTC. Translation: CASSLAGDVETQYF.